This T cell receptor beta chain was retrieved from a study of blood T cell repertoires in COVID-19. Across the study: T cells, B-cell-depleted T cells, or PBMCs provided the cDNA or gDNA that served as material.

Original methodology: Nucleated cell counts were estimated from reference gene primer amplification. TCRdb keeps only in-frame clones here, not all; method: immunoSEQ multiplex PCR. V and J calls and clone size are as listed in that table; D and trimming were resolved from the DNA. Counted here are approximately 300,000 clones, around nine tenths occurring once; the ten biggest clones make up about 8.4%. Germline V lookup: CDR1 MDHEN, CDR2 SYDVKM. The CDR3 has 18 residues. V shed 5 bases, J shed 2 bases, and the junction held 9 bases outside the gene matches. J is TRBJ2-7 and V is TRBV28; 16 bases align to TRBD2. The sequenced sample consisted of PBMCs or T cells enriched from blood (not recorded which). This receptor was taken from a woman aged 25 to 45 who had recovered from COVID-19. In DNA form, the CDR3 reads TGTGCCAGCAGTACCCCGGGACTAGCGGGAGGGATCCCCTACGAGCAGTACTTC. Its translation: CASSTPGLAGGIPYEQYF.